This T cell receptor (beta chain) was obtained from a study of blood T cell repertoires in COVID-19. The overall study: Samples came from the United States, Italy and Spain, spanning acute and convalescent COVID-19. The analysed material was cDNA or gDNA that came from T cells, B-cell-depleted T cells, or PBMCs.

Source study methods: Reference gene primer amplification gave estimated nucleated cell counts. Profiled with immunoSEQ multiplex PCR; TCRdb holds only in-frame clones, not every one. That table furnishes V, J and clone size, whereas the DNA furnished D and trimming. The sample shows hundreds of thousands of clones, around nine tenths of them seen only once. V was pared by 4 bases and J by 1 base, with 12 bases between. This CDR3 has 15 amino acids. Germline CDR1 is MRHNA and CDR2 is SNTAGT. The clonotype originates from a human donor in a cohort sampled during active COVID-19. Source material: peripheral blood. The gene calls are TRBV6-4 and TRBJ2-3; D may be TRBD2 (7 bases). The CDR3 DNA sequence: TGTGCCAGCAGTGGGGAGGGGGGGGGCACAGATACGCAGTATTTT. Translation gives CASSGEGGGTDTQYF.